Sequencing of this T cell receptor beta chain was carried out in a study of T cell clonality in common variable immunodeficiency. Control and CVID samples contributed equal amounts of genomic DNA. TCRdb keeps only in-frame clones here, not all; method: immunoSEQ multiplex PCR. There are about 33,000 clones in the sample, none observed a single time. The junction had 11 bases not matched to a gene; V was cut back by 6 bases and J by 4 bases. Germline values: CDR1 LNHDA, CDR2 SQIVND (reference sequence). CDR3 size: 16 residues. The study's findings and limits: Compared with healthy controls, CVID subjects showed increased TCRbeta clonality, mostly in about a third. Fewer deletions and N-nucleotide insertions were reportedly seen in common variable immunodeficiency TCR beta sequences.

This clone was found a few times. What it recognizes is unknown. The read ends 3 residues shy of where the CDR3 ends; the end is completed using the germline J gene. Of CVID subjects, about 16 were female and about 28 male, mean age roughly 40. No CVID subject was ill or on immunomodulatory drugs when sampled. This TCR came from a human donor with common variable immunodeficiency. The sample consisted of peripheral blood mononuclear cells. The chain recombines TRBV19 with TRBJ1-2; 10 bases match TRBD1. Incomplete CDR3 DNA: TGTGCCAGTAGCACCCCCGGGACAGGGGACCGCTATGGC. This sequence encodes CASSTPGTGDRYG. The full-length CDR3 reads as CASSTPGTGDRYGYTF.